This TCR beta chain was recovered during a study of control samples from healthy donors and cancer patients. Germline values: CDR1 MRHNA, CDR2 SNTAGT. V was clipped by 2 bases and J by 4 bases, with 5 bases between them. The length of the CDR3 is 12 residues. Sequencing used immunoSEQ multiplex PCR; TCRdb keeps in-frame clones, though not all of them. This table holds around 95,000 clones, approximately 86% found once. The clonotype was recovered from a man under 40 in good health. V gene TRBV6-4 combines with J gene TRBJ1-2; D remains ambiguous. The sequenced material came from blood. The CDR3 bases are TGTGCCAGCAGTGACCCCAGCTATGGCTACACCTTC. Amino acid sequence: CASSDPSYGYTF.